This TCR beta chain derives from a study of shared clonotypes between healthy human individuals. The table came from immunoSEQ multiplex PCR; TCRdb's copy has only in-frame clones and leaves some out. This sample has millions of clones; roughly 95% occur once, and the top ten carry more than 0.95%. Germline CDR1 SGHAT, CDR2 FQNNGV. V was clipped by 4 bases and J by 0 bases, with 12 bases between them. This CDR3 has 16 residues. CD45RO negativity and positive selection for CCR7 defined naive CD8 cells, a population that excluded terminally differentiated effector memory CD45RA+ cells. Material for sequencing was naive CD8+ T cells sorted from blood. The origin of this receptor is a man aged 18-30 years in good health. J is TRBJ2-2 and V is TRBV11-2, with D unresolved. DNA for the CDR3: TGTGCCAGCAGCTACCTCCCCGCAGCGAACACCGGGGAGCTGTTTTTT. It codes for CASSYLPAANTGELFF.